These T cell receptor beta chains were read from a single sample in a study of shared clonotypes between healthy human individuals. The repertoire was sequenced with immunoSEQ multiplex PCR; TCRdb's copy has only in-frame clones and lacks some. Of about 460,000 clones listed, around 77% are singletons. Material for sequencing was PBMCs. The receptors were sampled from a woman in her forties in good health. Some clones in this sample may be carry-over from other donors' samples. The CDR3 runs from the conserved cysteine through the conserved F or W. D genes are given only for firm matches. Clone size, where shown, is once, few, many, or a class for clones that have expanded.

>.|15|TRBV30|TRBD1|TRBJ2-1
TGTGCCTGGAGTGGGGGCGGGACAGGGGGCCGGCAGCAGTTCTTC
CAWSGGGTGGRQQFF
>.|12|TRBV28|TRBD1|TRBJ1-2
TGTGCCAGCAGTTTATCGGGACAGCACTACACCTTC
CASSLSGQHYTF
>.|15|TRBV9|TRBD2|TRBJ2-5
TGTGCCAGCAGCGTAGGTAGCGGGAGGGGGGAGACCCAGTACTTC
CASSVGSGRGETQYF
>.|16|TRBV9|.|TRBJ2-1
TGTGCCAGCAGCGTATTCGGACAGAGCTCCTACAATGAGCAGTTCTTC
CASSVFGQSSYNEQFF
>.|15|TRBV9|TRBD1|TRBJ2-5
TGTGCCAGCAGCGCCTGGACAGGGGAACAAGAGACCCAGTACTTC
CASSAWTGEQETQYF
>few|15|TRBV7-3|.|TRBJ2-1
TGTGCCAGCAGCCCGACCCACGGGGGCCAGAGTGAGCAGTTCTTC
CASSPTHGGQSEQFF
>.|16|TRBV5-4|TRBD1|TRBJ2-7
TGTGCCAGCAGCTCGAGCGCGGGACAGGGGACCTACGAGCAGTACTTC
CASSSSAGQGTYEQYF
>.|13|TRBV6-5|.|TRBJ1-1
TGTGCCAGCAGTCTCGGGGACAACTCGAGAGCTTTCTTT
CASSLGDNSRAFF
>.|13|TRBV28|.|TRBJ2-5
TGTGCCAGCAGTACTAGTGGGGTAGAGACCCAGTACTTC
CASSTSGVETQYF
>.|12|TRBV5-4|.|TRBJ2-4
TGTGCCAGCAGCTTGGTCGGGGGCCGGGTGCACTTC
CASSLVGGRVHF
>few|10|TRBV28|.|TRBJ2-7
TGTGCCAGCGGCCTCCAAGAGCAGTACTTC
CASGLQEQYF
>.|15|TRBV7-8|.|TRBJ1-5
TGTGCCAGCAGCGCGATGGGGGAGCCCAATCAGCCCCAGCATTTT
CASSAMGEPNQPQHF
>.|16|TRBV28|TRBD2|TRBJ2-5
TGTGCCACCCAGTTGAGGCTAGCGGGAGGGCAAGAGACCCAGTACTTC
CATQLRLAGGQETQYF
>.|15|TRBV5-8|TRBD1|TRBJ1-5
TGTGCCAGCAGCTTGGGGGACAGGGAAGCTCAGCCCCAGCATTTT
CASSLGDREAQPQHF